These 4 T cell receptor beta chains originate from one sample sequenced in a study of early T cells in non-severe SARS-CoV-2 infection. Each CDR3 protein is one row after TCRdb ran MiXCR on the 5' RACE reads. The repertoire holds 68,000 or so distinct CDR3 sequences, with over 9% as singletons. The material sequenced was whole blood. These receptors were collected from an adult who was a healthcare worker with PCR-confirmed SARS-CoV-2 infection or an uninfected control (not recorded which).

The chain links TRBV25-1 to TRBJ2-5; D might be TRBD2 (6 bases). V gave up 7 bases and J gave up 0 bases, with 18 bases separating them. There are 16 residues in the CDR3. Per the germline V gene, CDR1 is MGHDK and CDR2 is SYGVNS. CDR3 in amino acids: CASTRGSRPYQETQYF. Here the CDR3 DNA reads TGTGCCAGCACCCGGGGGAGCCGACCGTACCAAGAGACCCAGTACTTC.

A word on this clonotype: This may be a read error: a much more frequent sequence differs by one nucleotide. The V call is TRBV11-2, the J call TRBJ2-3, with 8 bases matching TRBD2. J was trimmed by 2 bases and V by 0 bases; bases with no gene match: 10. Germline V lookup: CDR1 SGHAT, CDR2 FQNNGV. This CDR3 comprises 18 residues. The CDR3 nucleotides are TGTGCCAGCAGCTTAGATCGCGCTGGCGGGGGGAACACAGATACGCAGTATTTT. This codes for CASSLDRAGGGNTDTQYF.

The rearrangement links TRBV28 to TRBJ1-6; a possible D gene is TRBD1 (6 bases). CDR3 length equals 14 residues. V gave up 3 bases and J gave up 9 bases, with 12 bases separating them. CDR1 and CDR2 from the germline V gene are MDHEN and SYDVKM. The CDR3: CASSFGQGSSPLHF. The DNA for the CDR3 is TGTGCCAGCAGTTTCGGTCAGGGGAGTTCACCCCTCCACTTT.

The chain employs TRBV5-6 and TRBJ1-2; no clear D. The CDR3 is 15 amino acids. Germline-derived CDR1 and CDR2 are SGHDT and YYEEEE. V lost 4 bases to trimming and J lost 0 bases, with 13 bases between them. The CDR3 reads CASSDVTVANYGYTF. The CDR3 DNA reads TGTGCCAGCAGCGACGTGACGGTAGCTAACTATGGCTACACCTTC.